This T cell receptor beta chain was retrieved from a study of blood T cell repertoires in COVID-19. Study summary: In each case, the material was cDNA or gDNA derived from T cells, B-cell-depleted T cells, or PBMCs.

Germline V lookup: CDR1 SGHRS, CDR2 YFSETQ. V shed 6 bases and J shed 0 bases, with 13 bases lying between them. The CDR3 sequence is 15 residues long. Profiling relied on immunoSEQ multiplex PCR, and the TCRdb table lists in-frame clones only, not all of them. The sample carries approximately 97,000 clones, around 87% recorded once. V is TRBV5-1 and J is TRBJ2-1; tentative D call: TRBD1 (5 bases). Source material: peripheral blood. The TCR sequence derives from a man over 45 with active or convalescent COVID-19. Here the CDR3 DNA reads TGCGCCAGCACGGCAGGGCAAGGCTCCTACAATGAGCAGTTCTTC. Residues: CASTAGQGSYNEQFF.